Listed below are T cell receptor beta chains from one sample, sequenced in a study of T cells in Graves' hyperthyroidism and ophthalmopathy. Each CDR3 protein is one row after TCRdb ran MiXCR on the multiplex PCR reads. The table records hundreds of thousands of distinct CDR3 sequences, roughly 14% of them present only once. The specimen was blood. These receptors were taken from a woman under 30 with Graves' hyperthyroidism. Both conserved end residues are part of each CDR3. Fields, in order: V gene, J gene, D gene, clone size, CDR3 DNA, CDR3 protein. The D gene is left open where the match is weak. The size of a clone is reported for some rows only, either as once, few or many, or as a class for expanded clones.

V: TRBV27
J: TRBJ1-4
D: .
size: many
DNA: TGTGCCAGCAGCCGGGACCTCGGTGGTGAAAAACTGTTTTTT
CDR3: CASSRDLGGEKLFF

V: TRBV29-1
J: TRBJ2-4
D: TRBD1
size: .
DNA: TGCAGCGTTGAAAGGGGCCAGGGGGCGCAGAAAAACATTCAGTACTTC
CDR3: CSVERGQGAQKNIQYF

V: TRBV2
J: TRBJ2-2
D: TRBD2
size: many
DNA: TGTGCCAGCAGGAGGGGGACTAGCGGGGTGGGGGAGCTGTTTTTT
CDR3: CASRRGTSGVGELFF

V: TRBV29-1
J: TRBJ1-1
D: .
size: many
DNA: TGCAGCGTTGATGGTGACCGGAACACTGAAGCTTTCTTT
CDR3: CSVDGDRNTEAFF

V: TRBV30
J: TRBJ2-1
D: .
size: many
DNA: TGTGCCTGGAGAGAACGGAATGAGCAGTTCTTC
CDR3: CAWRERNEQFF

V: TRBV4-2
J: TRBJ2-1
D: TRBD1
size: .
DNA: TGTGCCAGCAGCCAAGAAGGGGACAGGGGGTTATGGGAAACCTACGAGCAGTTCTTC
CDR3: CASSQEGDRGLWETYEQFF

V: TRBV10-3
J: TRBJ2-1
D: TRBD2
size: many
DNA: TGTGCCATCAGTGGAGTCGCGGGAGGGTACAATGAGCAGTTCTTC
CDR3: CAISGVAGGYNEQFF

V: TRBV9
J: TRBJ2-1
D: TRBD1
size: .
DNA: TGTGCCAGCAATAGTGGGACAGGCTACAATGAGCAGTTCTTC
CDR3: CASNSGTGYNEQFF

V: TRBV4-2
J: TRBJ1-2
D: .
size: .
DNA: TGTGCCAGCAGCCACAGGGTGGGCGCTTCTGGCTACACCTTC
CDR3: CASSHRVGASGYTF

V: TRBV20-1
J: TRBJ2-7
D: .
size: many
DNA: TGCAGTGCTAGAGTTTCTACAGGGTCCTACGAGCAGTACTTC
CDR3: CSARVSTGSYEQYF

V: TRBV11-3
J: TRBJ2-7
D: .
size: .
DNA: TGTGCCAGCAGCCTAAACCAGGGACCGCAGTACTTC
CDR3: CASSLNQGPQYF

V: TRBV3-1
J: TRBJ2-5
D: .
size: many
DNA: TGTGCCAGCAGCCAAGAGAGGGCGATTAGCGGACAGCGGAGGGAGACCCAGTACTTC
CDR3: CASSQERAISGQRRETQYF

V: TRBV24-1
J: TRBJ1-2
D: .
size: many
DNA: TGTGCCACCAGTGATCGGACGGGGGATACGGATGGCTACACCTTC
CDR3: CATSDRTGDTDGYTF

V: TRBV19
J: TRBJ1-1
D: .
size: few
DNA: TGTGCCAGTAGTATAAAAGGGAACACTGAAGCTTTCTTT
CDR3: CASSIKGNTEAFF

V: TRBV5-1
J: TRBJ1-2
D: .
size: many
DNA: TGCGCCAGCAGCGTGGGGGCGCCTAGTGGCTACACCTTC
CDR3: CASSVGAPSGYTF

V: TRBV24-1
J: TRBJ2-3
D: TRBD1
size: .
DNA: TGTGCCACCAGTGCCGAGGGACAGGGCGCAGATACGCAGTATTTT
CDR3: CATSAEGQGADTQYF

V: TRBV2
J: TRBJ2-2
D: .
size: many
DNA: TGTGCCAGCACCCTCAGGCTAGCTAGCACCGGGGAGCTGTTTTTT
CDR3: CASTLRLASTGELFF

V: TRBV2
J: TRBJ2-7
D: .
size: many
DNA: TGTGCCAGCAGTTTAAGGGCAGGTAACTACGAGCAGTACTTC
CDR3: CASSLRAGNYEQYF